The present T cell receptor (beta chain) was sequenced within a study of CD8 T cells in Susac syndrome. Germline V gives CDR1 SEHNR, CDR2 FQNEAQ (reference sequence). Trimming took 8 bases from V and 3 from J, leaving 14 bases between them. The CDR3 consists of 13 residues. When the RNA was reverse transcribed, random hexamers were used with an input of roughly 0.5 to 1 ug. Amplification of TCR beta CDR3 across 54 Vbeta and 13 Jbeta was performed with immunoSEQ multiplex PCR. One entry per CDR3 protein, called by TCRdb with MiXCR from the immunoSEQ multiplex PCR reads. Of about 130,000 distinct CDR3 sequences in the sample, about 94% were seen once. Sequencing of TCR beta was performed on blood CD8+ and CD4+ T cells. The multiple sclerosis controls, all treatment-naive patients, had relapsing-remitting disease that was stable or active. TEMRA cells were FACS-enriched, while CD8+ and CD4+ T cells were negatively isolated.

Sequencing was carried out using CD4+ T cells from PBMCs. This chain links TRBV7-9 with TRBJ2-7; weak D call: TRBD2 (6 bases). This TCR was recovered from a human donor with multiple sclerosis. The CDR3 here is CASSQADYYEQYF. For the CDR3, the DNA is TGTGCCAGCTCCCAAGCGGACTACTACGAGCAGTACTTC.